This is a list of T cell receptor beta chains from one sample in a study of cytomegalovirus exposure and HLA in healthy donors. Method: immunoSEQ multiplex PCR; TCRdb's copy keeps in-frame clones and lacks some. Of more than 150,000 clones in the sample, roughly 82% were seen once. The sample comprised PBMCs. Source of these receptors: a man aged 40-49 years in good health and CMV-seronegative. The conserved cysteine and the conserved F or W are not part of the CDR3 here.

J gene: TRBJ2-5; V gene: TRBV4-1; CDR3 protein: ASSQGGFRVGETQY
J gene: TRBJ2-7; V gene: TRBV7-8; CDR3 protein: ASSLPQGTYEQY
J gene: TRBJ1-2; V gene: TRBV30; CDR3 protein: AFRTRDGYT
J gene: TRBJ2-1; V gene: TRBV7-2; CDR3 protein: ASSPTSGSFNEQF
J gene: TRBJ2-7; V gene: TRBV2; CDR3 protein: ASRGDSYEQY
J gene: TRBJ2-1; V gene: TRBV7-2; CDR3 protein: ASSLEPGGLNEQF
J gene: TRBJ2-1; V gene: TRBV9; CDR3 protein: ASSGDKSYNEQF
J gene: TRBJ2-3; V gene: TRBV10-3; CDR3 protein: AISDWSRSQDTQY
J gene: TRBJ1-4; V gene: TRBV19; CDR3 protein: ASSIAGRDNEKLF
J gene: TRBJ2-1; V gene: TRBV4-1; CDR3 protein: ASSQPGQGANEQF
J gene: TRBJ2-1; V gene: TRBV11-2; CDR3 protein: AAGGSPGLAAGDEQF
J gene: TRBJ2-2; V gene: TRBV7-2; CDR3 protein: ASSFHTGSTGELF
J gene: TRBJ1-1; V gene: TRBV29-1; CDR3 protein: SVDRGATEAF
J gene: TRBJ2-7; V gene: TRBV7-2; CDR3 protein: ASSSGTYEQY
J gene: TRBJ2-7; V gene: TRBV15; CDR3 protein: ATSREASGASYEQY
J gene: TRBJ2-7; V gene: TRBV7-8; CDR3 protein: ASSLDGRGSYEQY
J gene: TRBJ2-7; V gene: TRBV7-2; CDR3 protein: ASSLPGGEQY
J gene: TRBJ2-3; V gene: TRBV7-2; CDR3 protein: ASNIGTGGTDTQY
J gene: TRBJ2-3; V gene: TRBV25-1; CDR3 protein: ASVQGGTDTQY
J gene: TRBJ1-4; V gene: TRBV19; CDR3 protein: ASSTGTVLVRGKLF
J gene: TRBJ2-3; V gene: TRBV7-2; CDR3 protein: ASSLSSLAGAQY
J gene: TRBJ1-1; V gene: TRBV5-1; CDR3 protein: ASSLASGPNTEAF
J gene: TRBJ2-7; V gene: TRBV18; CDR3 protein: ASSPRTGEVYEQY
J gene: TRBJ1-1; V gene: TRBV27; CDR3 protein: ASTRFTGSNTEAF
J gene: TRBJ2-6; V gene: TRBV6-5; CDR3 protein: ASSYSTGSGANVLT
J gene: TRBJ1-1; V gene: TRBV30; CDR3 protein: AWSRGQSEAF
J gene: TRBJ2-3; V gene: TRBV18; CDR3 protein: ASSGFTVSTDTQY
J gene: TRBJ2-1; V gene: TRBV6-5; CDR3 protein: ASSLTGGQYNEQF
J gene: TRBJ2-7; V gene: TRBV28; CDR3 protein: ASKGQGAHEQY